The 9 T cell receptor beta chains listed next were all sequenced from one sample in a study of cytotoxic CD8 clonotypes in ibrutinib-treated CLL. Assay used: immunoSEQ multiplex PCR; TCRdb lists only in-frame clones, some missing. The sample holds around 200,000 clones, about 75% seen once. Sequencing was performed on PBMCs, taken after 12 months of ibrutinib treatment. These receptors came from a human donor with chronic lymphocytic leukemia.

The chain recombines TRBV7-2 with TRBJ2-7; no definite D call. Trimming removed 5 bases at V and 1 base at J, with 12 bases between. The CDR3 is 14 residues long. Germline V CDR1 and CDR2: SGHTA, FQGNSA. CDR3 loop: CASSLQLRSYEQYF. CDR3 bases: TGTGCCAGCAGCCTACAACTGCGGTCCTACGAGCAGTACTTC.

The chain joins TRBV30 to TRBJ1-2, with a tentative D call TRBD1 (6 bases). Germline CDR1 is GTSNPN and CDR2 is SVGIG (reference sequence). The CDR3 covers 14 residues. V gave up 5 bases and J gave up 7 bases, with 20 bases separating them. CDR3 region: CAWRLRSGTSGYTF. The CDR3 DNA reads TGTGCCTGGCGATTGCGGAGTGGGACAAGTGGCTACACCTTC.

The chain is built from TRBV6-1 and TRBJ1-2; D is possibly TRBD1 (5 bases). V was clipped by 4 bases and J by 10 bases, with 25 bases between them. CDR1 is MNHNS, CDR2 SASEGT, per germline. This CDR3 is built from 16 residues. The CDR3 DNA is TGTGCCAGCAGTGCGAAGGGATCGGGAATTGGGGGTGTCTACACCTTC. This encodes CASSAKGSGIGGVYTF.

Written as DNA, the CDR3 is TGTGCCTGGAGTGTACTTCGGGGTAGGGGCTACACCTTC. It translates to CAWSVLRGRGYTF. The J gene is TRBJ1-2, the V gene TRBV30; D gene uncertain. CDR1 GTSNPN and CDR2 SVGIG come from the germline V gene (reference sequence). This CDR3 comprises 13 residues. V was pared by 0 bases and J by 8 bases, with 13 bases between.

V and J are TRBV18 and TRBJ1-4; D uncertain. Between the trimmed V and J ends, which lost 3 bases and 0 bases, there was a span of 8 bases. The CDR3 length is 15 residues. Germline lookup yields CDR1 KGHSH and CDR2 LQKENI. The CDR3: CASSPRIATNEKLFF. Written as DNA, the CDR3 is TGTGCCAGCTCACCGCGGATTGCAACTAATGAAAAACTGTTTTTT.

The chain recombines TRBV9 with TRBJ2-3, with a weak D call TRBD1 (5 bases). Germline-derived CDR1 and CDR2 are SGDLS and YYNGEE. CDR3 length equals 15 residues. Trimming pared 3 bases from V and 4 bases from J, leaving 15 bases between. The CDR3 sequence is CASSEATRGADTQYF. DNA of the CDR3: TGTGCCAGCAGCGAGGCCACAAGGGGTGCAGATACGCAGTATTTT.

The chain links TRBV19 to TRBJ1-1; 12 nucleotides line up with TRBD1. The germline gives CDR1 LNHDA, CDR2 SQIVND (reference sequence). J lost 2 bases, V lost 6 bases, and 7 bases had no gene match. The CDR3 has 16 amino acids. The CDR3 protein is CASRTGQGAGNTEAFF. In nucleotides, the CDR3 is TGTGCCAGTAGGACGGGACAGGGGGCCGGCAACACTGAAGCTTTCTTT.

The genes are TRBV7-9 and TRBJ2-1; D tentatively reads TRBD1 or TRBD2 (5 bases each). CDR3 length: 10 residues. Germline CDR1 SEHNR, CDR2 FQNEAQ (reference sequence). V dropped 5 bases and J dropped 13 bases, with 9 bases sitting between them. CDR3 DNA sequence: TGTGCCAGCAGCGGGGGTAGTCAGTTCTTC. Its protein product is CASSGGSQFF.

This sequence joins TRBV2 and TRBJ2-7, with 9 bases aligning to TRBD1. J gave up 3 bases and V 9 bases, and 9 bases lay outside the gene matches. The CDR3 loop spans 14 amino acids. Germline lookup yields CDR1 SNHLY and CDR2 FYNNEI. The CDR3 DNA is TGTGCCAGGGAAACCGGGACAGGGAGCTACGAGCAGTACTTC. This gives the protein CARETGTGSYEQYF.